This T cell receptor (beta chain) is from a study of neurological immune-mediated disorders. At least ten counts were recorded for this clonotype. Its antigen is not known. Study-wide results and limits: Sharing of CDR3 amino acid sequences among expanded clones across subjects was absent, suggesting private repertoires in all groups.

The unsorted libraries originated from 2 million PBMCs that had been stored at -80 C. Trimming pared 3 bases from V and 5 bases from J, leaving 10 bases between. CDR1 is ENHRY and CDR2 is SYGVKD in the germline V gene. This CDR3 is built from 14 residues. The making of cDNA relied on 5'RACE with 10-nucleotide random UMIs. TCRdb called the 5' RACE reads again in MiXCR, with one record for every CDR3 protein. In the table there are roughly 100,000 distinct CDR3 sequences, around 3.5% of which are singletons. Sequenced: PBMCs. The sequence derives from a woman in her forties or fifties with multiple sclerosis. V and J are TRBV10-3 and TRBJ2-2; no reliable D call. In DNA form, the CDR3 reads TGTGCCATCAGTGAATACAGCTGGACCGGGGAGCTGTTTTTT. It codes for CAISEYSWTGELFF.